This is a list of T cell receptor beta chains from one sample in a study of identical twins. One entry per CDR3 protein, called by TCRdb with MiXCR from the 5' RACE reads. Of about 260,000 distinct CDR3 sequences listed, roughly 7% are singletons. The same sample was also used in a study of yellow fever vaccine responses in identical twins.

The sample taken for sequencing was memory (CD45RO+) T cells sorted from blood. The source of these receptors is a woman between 18 and 29 years old in good health. Each CDR3 is given with its conserved first and last residue. D genes are given only for firm matches. Expanded clones get a size class; other rows say once, few or many, or leave the size out.

j_gene | abundance | d_gene | v_gene | CDR3nt | CDR3aa
TRBJ1-2 | few | NA | TRBV9 | TGTGCCAGCAGCGTAGATCCAGATCCCAACTATGGCTACACCTTC | CASSVDPDPNYGYTF
TRBJ1-2 | many | NA | TRBV18 | TGTGCCAGCTCCCCCCGGGCCGATGGCTACACCTTC | CASSPRADGYTF
TRBJ1-2 | many | NA | TRBV6-1 | TGTGCCAGCAGTGCATGGACAGTCTTCTATGGCTACACCTTC | CASSAWTVFYGYTF
TRBJ2-1 | NA | NA | TRBV21-1 | TGTGCCGCCCTTGGGAGGGATGAGCAGTTCTTC | CAALGRDEQFF
TRBJ2-2 | many | NA | TRBV15 | TGTGCCACCAGCAGAGTAACAGAAGTTTCTGGCGGGGAGCTGTTTTTT | CATSRVTEVSGGELFF
TRBJ2-3 | many | TRBD2 | TRBV24-1 | TGTGCCACCAGTGACCCCTCCATAGCGGGGGCACTCACAGATACGCAGTATTTT | CATSDPSIAGALTDTQYF
TRBJ2-1 | many | NA | TRBV12-3/TRBV12-4 | TGTGCCAGCAGTTTTCAGGGAACAGCCAATGAGCAGTTCTTC | CASSFQGTANEQFF
TRBJ2-3 | NA | NA | TRBV12-3/TRBV12-4 | TGTGCCAGCAAGGTTGGCAGATTCACAGATACGCAGTATTTT | CASKVGRFTDTQYF
TRBJ2-7 | many | NA | TRBV5-1 | TGCGCCAGCAGCTTGGGGTTCCGGGCCGAAGGCTACGAGCAGTACTTC | CASSLGFRAEGYEQYF
TRBJ2-3 | many | TRBD1 | TRBV5-1 | TGCGCCAGCAGCCTGGGACAGGGGAATTGGTATTTT | CASSLGQGNWYF
TRBJ2-1 | few | NA | TRBV20-1 | TGCAGTGCTAGAGCTGGGTTCACCTACAATGAGCAGTTCTTC | CSARAGFTYNEQFF
TRBJ2-5 | NA | NA | TRBV11-2 | TGTGCCAGCAGCCCCATCCTGGCAGGGAACATCGAGACCCAGTACTTC | CASSPILAGNIETQYF
TRBJ2-7 | NA | TRBD1 | TRBV7-9 | TGTGCCAGCAGCTCCAGCAATGGACAGGTGAGCAGGCTGTCAATCTCCTACGAGCAGTACTTC | CASSSSNGQVSRLSISYEQYF
TRBJ1-6 | few | NA | TRBV27 | TGTGCCAGCAGTAGGTCACCGCCGGAGTCACCCCTCCACTTT | CASSRSPPESPLHF
TRBJ2-3 | NA | TRBD2 | TRBV20-1 | TGCAGTGCTAGGGACGATGGACTAGCGGATACAGATACGCAGTATTTT | CSARDDGLADTDTQYF
TRBJ2-1 | many | TRBD2 | TRBV4-1 | TGCGCCAGCAGCCAAGGAAAGGCTAGCGGGGTTCCCCGGTACAATGAGCAGTTCTTC | CASSQGKASGVPRYNEQFF
TRBJ1-4 | many | NA | TRBV5-6 | TGTGCCAGCAGCCATCGGGGCCTTAATGAAAAACTGTTTTTT | CASSHRGLNEKLFF
TRBJ2-3 | NA | NA | TRBV6-5 | TGTGCCAGCAGTTACCTCCCCCGCACAGATACGCAGTATTTT | CASSYLPRTDTQYF
TRBJ2-5 | NA | NA | TRBV7-2 | TGTGCCAGCAGCTTAGTGGGGTTTGGGCAAATACAAGAGACCCAGTACTTC | CASSLVGFGQIQETQYF
TRBJ2-7 | few | TRBD2 | TRBV28 | TGTGCCAGTAGCGGGAGTTTCTCCTACGAGCAGTACTTC | CASSGSFSYEQYF
TRBJ2-6 | many | NA | TRBV12-3/TRBV12-4 | TGTGCCAGCACGACAGCATCCTCTGGGGCCAACGTCCTGACTTTC | CASTTASSGANVLTF
TRBJ2-7 | NA | NA | TRBV9 | TGTGCCAGCAGCGTGGGAGAAGCCTACGAGCAGTACTTC | CASSVGEAYEQYF
TRBJ2-5 | many | NA | TRBV7-6 | TGTGCCAGCCCTCAGGAGGGGGGGCAAGAGACCCAGTACTTC | CASPQEGGQETQYF
TRBJ1-1 | many | NA | TRBV10-3 | TGTGCCATCAGTGACCCCGGGACAACAAACACTGAAGCTTTCTTT | CAISDPGTTNTEAFF
TRBJ1-5 | few | NA | TRBV12-3/TRBV12-4 | TGTGCCAGCAGCCCGAACCTACCCAATCAGCCCCAGCATTTT | CASSPNLPNQPQHF
TRBJ2-3 | NA | NA | TRBV9 | TGTGCCAGCAGCGTAATACATTCGGGAGGCACAGATACGCAGTATTTT | CASSVIHSGGTDTQYF
TRBJ1-4 | many | NA | TRBV7-9 | TGTGCCAGCAGCCCCGGGGGCGGAGGAAAACTGTTTTTT | CASSPGGGGKLFF
TRBJ2-1 | many | TRBD2 | TRBV12-3/TRBV12-4 | TGTGCCAGCAGTTTCACAGCGGGGGGGGGCAATGAGCAGTTCTTC | CASSFTAGGGNEQFF
TRBJ1-6 | few | NA | TRBV5-6 | TGTGCCAGCAGCAATTATGGACGGGGAGATTCACCCCTCCACTTT | CASSNYGRGDSPLHF
TRBJ2-5 | many | NA | TRBV3-1 | TGTGCCAGCAGCCAAGAAAGTCAGCTGGAACTTCAAGAGACCCAGTACTTC | CASSQESQLELQETQYF
TRBJ2-2 | few | TRBD1 | TRBV11-3 | TGTGCCAGCAGTACCCCCGGGACAGGGGGCACCGGGGAGCTGTTTTTT | CASSTPGTGGTGELFF
TRBJ2-7 | NA | NA | TRBV5-1 | TGCGCCAGCAGCCTCCGTCCAGGAGGTGAAGGCGAGCAGTACTTC | CASSLRPGGEGEQYF
TRBJ1-3 | NA | NA | TRBV7-9 | TGTGCCAGCAGCTTCGACGGTTACAACGGAAACACCATATATTTT | CASSFDGYNGNTIYF
TRBJ2-7 | many | TRBD2 | TRBV20-1 | TGCAGTGCTTATCCCGAGCGGGAAACCTACGAGCAGTACTTC | CSAYPERETYEQYF
TRBJ2-3 | NA | NA | TRBV2 | TGTGCCAGCACTACTCTCGGGGGCATAGATACGCAGTATTTT | CASTTLGGIDTQYF
TRBJ2-3 | many | NA | TRBV5-1 | TGCGCCAGCAGCTCAATAGCGGCCTACACAGATACGCAGTATTTT | CASSSIAAYTDTQYF
TRBJ2-7 | NA | NA | TRBV12-3/TRBV12-4 | TGTGCCAGCAGAAGGGGGGGCCCACTTTCCTACGAGCAGTACTTC | CASRRGGPLSYEQYF
TRBJ2-6 | many | TRBD2 | TRBV4-2 | TGTGCCAGCAGCCAAGAGGTCCTACTAGCGGGTTTCTCTGGGGCCAACGTCCTGACTTTC | CASSQEVLLAGFSGANVLTF
TRBJ1-1 | many | TRBD1 | TRBV24-1 | TGTGCCACCCATCGCAGGGGGCGGGGTGAAGCTTTCTTT | CATHRRGRGEAFF
TRBJ2-5 | many | TRBD1 | TRBV24-1 | TGTGCCACCAGTGAAGGGGACAGGAGGCTCCAAGAGACCCAGTACTTC | CATSEGDRRLQETQYF
TRBJ2-7 | NA | TRBD2 | TRBV27 | TGTGCCAGCATGGTCTCTAGCGGAACTTACGAGCAGTACTTC | CASMVSSGTYEQYF
TRBJ2-1 | few | TRBD2 | TRBV5-4 | TGTGCCAGCAGCGGACCGGGACTAGCGGGAGGCTCCAATGAGCAGTTCTTC | CASSGPGLAGGSNEQFF
TRBJ1-2 | NA | NA | TRBV29-1 | TGCAGCGTCGCCAAGGGGGTCTCCCACTATGGCTACACCTTC | CSVAKGVSHYGYTF
TRBJ1-2 | many | NA | TRBV6-6 | TGTGCCAGCAGTTACCTTAACTATGGCTACACCTTC | CASSYLNYGYTF
TRBJ1-2 | NA | NA | TRBV27 | TGTGCCAGCAGTTTATCGGCTGGGGATGGCTACACCTTC | CASSLSAGDGYTF
TRBJ1-1 | many | NA | TRBV5-1 | TGCGCCAGCAGCTCGAACTTCCAGGCTGAAGCTTTCTTT | CASSSNFQAEAFF
TRBJ1-2 | many | NA | TRBV12-3/TRBV12-4 | TGTGCCAGCAGCAGGACAAGGAATGGCTACACCTTC | CASSRTRNGYTF
TRBJ2-3 | many | TRBD2 | TRBV5-1 | TGCGCCAGCTCTCCCCCTAGCGGGGGAGGAATAGATACGCAGTATTTT | CASSPPSGGGIDTQYF
TRBJ2-7 | few | NA | TRBV6-1 | TGTGCCAGTTCGATACAGGAGTCCTACGAGCAGTACTTC | CASSIQESYEQYF
TRBJ2-1 | NA | TRBD2 | TRBV20-1 | TGCAGTGCTAGAGATGAGGTAGCGGGGGGGCAGAATGAGCAGTTCTTC | CSARDEVAGGQNEQFF
TRBJ2-3 | many | NA | TRBV20-1 | TGCAGTGCAGCGCTCAACAACGGGGATACGCAGTATTTT | CSAALNNGDTQYF
TRBJ2-5 | NA | TRBD2 | TRBV5-1 | TGCGCCAGCAGCTTGCCTAGCGGGACCCAAGAGACCCAGTACTTC | CASSLPSGTQETQYF
TRBJ1-3 | many | NA | TRBV11-2 | TGTGCCAGCAGCTCCTCTGGGGTGTCCGGAAACACCATATATTTT | CASSSSGVSGNTIYF
TRBJ2-1 | many | NA | TRBV6-5 | TGTGCCAGCAGTTACTCGCCCGGGACACCCGGTGAGCAGTTCTTC | CASSYSPGTPGEQFF
TRBJ2-3 | few | NA | TRBV20-1 | TGCAGTGCTAGAGCCCTAGCGACCACAGATACGCAGTATTTT | CSARALATTDTQYF
TRBJ2-3 | few | NA | TRBV5-1 | TGCGCCAGCAAGGGGCCAGCGGGAGATACGCAGTATTTT | CASKGPAGDTQYF
TRBJ2-3 | NA | NA | TRBV27 | TGTGCCAGCAGTCCAAGACGGGTCGCAACCACAGATACGCAGTATTTT | CASSPRRVATTDTQYF